Listed below are T cell receptor beta chains from one sample, sequenced in a study of T cells in Graves' hyperthyroidism and ophthalmopathy. TCRdb independently ran MiXCR on the multiplex PCR reads; one entry per CDR3 protein. Among some 250,000 distinct CDR3 sequences, nearly 15% were seen once, and the ten largest hold 30% to 35%. The sample taken for sequencing was blood. These receptors were obtained from a woman aged 45-60 years with Graves' hyperthyroidism that later progressed to Graves' ophthalmopathy. The CDR3 runs from the conserved cysteine through the conserved F or W. Each record gives: V gene, J gene, clone size, D gene, CDR3 length, CDR3 protein, CDR3 DNA. D genes are given only for firm matches. The size of a clone is reported for some rows only, either as once, few or many, or as a class for expanded clones.

>TRBV11-2|TRBJ2-5|many|TRBD2|15
CASSELLAGAETQYF
TGTGCCAGCAGCGAACTACTAGCGGGAGCAGAGACCCAGTACTTC
>TRBV14|TRBJ1-4|.|.|15
CASSQDQGAGEKLFF
TGTGCCAGCAGCCAAGATCAGGGTGCGGGGGAAAAACTGTTTTTT
>TRBV5-1|TRBJ1-1|many|.|11
CASSSYTEAFF
TGCGCCAGCAGTTCCTACACTGAAGCTTTCTTT
>TRBV20-1|TRBJ1-2|few|TRBD1|13
CSTSRGQNYGYTF
TGCAGTACTTCGAGGGGACAGAACTATGGCTACACCTTC
>TRBV12-3/TRBV12-4|TRBJ2-2|many|TRBD1|14
CASSRTGRGRELFF
TGTGCCAGCAGCCGGACAGGGCGTGGAAGGGAGCTGTTTTTT
>TRBV28|TRBJ2-3|many|.|13
CAWRGHGTDTQYF
TGTGCCTGGCGGGGGCACGGCACAGATACGCAGTATTTT
>TRBV5-1|TRBJ2-7|many|.|14
CASSLSPPEGEQYF
TGCGCCAGCAGCTTGTCACCGCCCGAGGGGGAGCAGTACTTC
>TRBV28|TRBJ2-3|many|.|13
CASSRRGIDTQYF
TGTGCCAGCAGCCGGAGAGGAATAGATACGCAGTATTTT
>TRBV6-1|TRBJ2-7|many|.|15
CASTGGELSSYEQYF
TGTGCCAGCACCGGCGGCGAACTTAGCTCCTACGAGCAGTACTTC
>TRBV15|TRBJ1-1|.|.|15
CATSSPGRGNTEAFF
TGTGCCACCAGCAGTCCCGGACGGGGGAACACTGAAGCTTTCTTT
>TRBV29-1|TRBJ2-7|many|TRBD2|13
CSVLAGARYEQYF
TGCAGCGTTCTAGCGGGAGCCCGCTACGAGCAGTACTTC
>TRBV18|TRBJ1-5|many|TRBD1|16
CASSRADRGKGQPQHF
TGTGCCAGCTCACGAGCGGACAGGGGGAAGGGACAGCCCCAGCATTTT